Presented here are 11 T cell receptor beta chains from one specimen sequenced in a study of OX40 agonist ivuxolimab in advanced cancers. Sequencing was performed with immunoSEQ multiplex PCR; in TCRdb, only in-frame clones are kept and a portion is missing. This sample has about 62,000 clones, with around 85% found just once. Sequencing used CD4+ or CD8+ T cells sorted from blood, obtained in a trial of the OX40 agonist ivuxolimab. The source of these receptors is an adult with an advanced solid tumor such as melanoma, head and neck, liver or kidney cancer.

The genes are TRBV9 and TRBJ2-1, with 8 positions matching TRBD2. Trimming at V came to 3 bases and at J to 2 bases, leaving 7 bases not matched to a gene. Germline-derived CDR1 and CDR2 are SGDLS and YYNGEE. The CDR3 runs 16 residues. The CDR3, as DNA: TGTGCCAGCAGCGACCGGGTAGCGGGAACCTACAATGAGCAGTTCTTC. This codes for CASSDRVAGTYNEQFF.

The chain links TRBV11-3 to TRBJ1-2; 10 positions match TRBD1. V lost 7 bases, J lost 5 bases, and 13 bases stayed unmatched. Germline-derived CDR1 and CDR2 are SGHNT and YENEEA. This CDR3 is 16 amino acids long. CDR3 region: CASNPSPGTGDYGYTF. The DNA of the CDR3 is TGTGCCAGCAACCCGAGTCCCGGGACAGGGGATTATGGCTACACCTTC. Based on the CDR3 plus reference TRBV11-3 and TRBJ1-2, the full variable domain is EAGVVQSPRYKIIEKKQPVAFWCNPISGHNTLYWYLQNLGQGPELLIRYENEEAVDDSQLPKDRFSAERLKGVDSTLKIQPAELGDSAVYLCASNPSPGTGDYGYTFGSGTRLTVV.

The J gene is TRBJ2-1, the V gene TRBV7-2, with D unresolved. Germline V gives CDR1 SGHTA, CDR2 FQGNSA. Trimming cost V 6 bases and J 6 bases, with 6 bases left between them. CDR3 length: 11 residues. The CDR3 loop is CASSPSNEQFF. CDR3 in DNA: TGTGCCAGCAGTCCCAGCAATGAGCAGTTCTTC.

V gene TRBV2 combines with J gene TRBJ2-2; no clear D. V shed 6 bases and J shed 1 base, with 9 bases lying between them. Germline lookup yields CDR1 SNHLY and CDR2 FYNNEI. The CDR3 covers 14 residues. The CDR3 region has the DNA TGTGCCAGCAGAAGGACGGGGAACACCGGGGAGCTGTTTTTT. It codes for CASRRTGNTGELFF.

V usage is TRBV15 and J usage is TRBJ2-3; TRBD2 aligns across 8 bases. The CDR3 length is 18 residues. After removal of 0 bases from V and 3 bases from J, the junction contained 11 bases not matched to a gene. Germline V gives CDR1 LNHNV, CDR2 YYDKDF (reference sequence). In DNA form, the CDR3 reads TGTGCCACCAGCAGAGATAAGGCCGGGGGGGTTAGGACAGATACGCAGTATTTT. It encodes CATSRDKAGGVRTDTQYF. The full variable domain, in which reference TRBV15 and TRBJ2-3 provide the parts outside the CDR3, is DAMVIQNPRYQVTQFGKPVTLSCSQTLNHNVMYWYQQKSSQAPKLLFHYYDKDFNNEADTPDNFQSRRPNTSFCFLDIRSPGLGDTAMYLCATSRDKAGGVRTDTQYFGPGTRLTVL.

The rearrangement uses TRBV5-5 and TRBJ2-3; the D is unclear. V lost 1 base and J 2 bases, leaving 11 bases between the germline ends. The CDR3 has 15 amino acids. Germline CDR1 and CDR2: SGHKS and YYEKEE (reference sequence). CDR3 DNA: TGTGCCAGCAGCTTGAGTACGGTAGTCACAGATACGCAGTATTTT. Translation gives CASSLSTVVTDTQYF.

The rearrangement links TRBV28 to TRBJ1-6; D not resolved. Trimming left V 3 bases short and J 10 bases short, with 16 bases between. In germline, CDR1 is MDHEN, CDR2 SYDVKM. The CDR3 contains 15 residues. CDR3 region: CASSLAGSGKSPLHF. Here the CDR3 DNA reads TGTGCCAGCAGTTTGGCCGGCTCGGGGAAGTCACCCCTCCACTTT.

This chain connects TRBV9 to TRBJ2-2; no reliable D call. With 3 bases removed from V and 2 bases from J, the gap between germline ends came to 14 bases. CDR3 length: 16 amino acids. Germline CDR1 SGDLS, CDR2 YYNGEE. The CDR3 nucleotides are TGTGCCAGCAGCGGATTATATACACCCAACACCGGGGAGCTGTTTTTT. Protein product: CASSGLYTPNTGELFF.

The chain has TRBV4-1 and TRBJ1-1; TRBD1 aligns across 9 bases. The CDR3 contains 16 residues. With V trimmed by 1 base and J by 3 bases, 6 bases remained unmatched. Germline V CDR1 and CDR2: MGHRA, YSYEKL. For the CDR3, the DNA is TGCGCCAGCAGCCAAGGGGACAGGGAAGTAGACACTGAAGCTTTCTTT. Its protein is CASSQGDREVDTEAFF.

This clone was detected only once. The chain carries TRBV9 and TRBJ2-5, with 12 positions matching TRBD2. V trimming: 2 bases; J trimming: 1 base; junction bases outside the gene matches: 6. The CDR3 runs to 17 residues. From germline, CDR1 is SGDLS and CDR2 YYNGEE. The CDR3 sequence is CASSVGLAGGSQETQYF. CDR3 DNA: TGTGCCAGCAGCGTCGGGCTAGCGGGAGGGTCCCAAGAGACCCAGTACTTC.

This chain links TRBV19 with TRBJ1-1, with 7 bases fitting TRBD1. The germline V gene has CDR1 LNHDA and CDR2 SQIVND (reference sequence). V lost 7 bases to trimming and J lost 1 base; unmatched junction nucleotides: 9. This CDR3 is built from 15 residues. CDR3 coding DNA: TGTGCCAGTAACGAGGACAGGAGGGGGAACACTGAAGCTTTCTTT. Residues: CASNEDRRGNTEAFF.